This passage covers 9 T cell receptor beta chains from one sample sequenced in a study of blood T cell repertoires in COVID-19. Sequenced by immunoSEQ multiplex PCR; TCRdb stores in-frame clones only, minus some. Of 260,000 or so clones detected, around 80% appear once; the ten largest clones hold approximately 5.3%. Sequences were obtained from peripheral blood. These receptors came from a man aged 80 or over with acute or convalescent COVID-19.

In this sample, this clone turned up once. The chain recombines TRBV28 with TRBJ1-1; D uncertain. Trimming removed 8 bases from V and 4 bases from J, with 23 bases in between. Germline CDR1 and CDR2: MDHEN and SYDVKM. The CDR3 covers 16 residues. CDR3 region: CASGPRFDSWSTEAFF. The CDR3 DNA reads as TGTGCCAGCGGTCCCCGCTTCGATTCGTGGAGCACTGAAGCTTTCTTT.

The V gene is TRBV2, the J gene TRBJ2-7; D may be TRBD2 (6 bases). Germline V gives CDR1 SNHLY, CDR2 FYNNEI. Trimming removed 3 bases at V and 6 bases at J, with 12 bases between. The CDR3 consists of 13 residues. The CDR3 spells CASSETPGGEQYF. CDR3 DNA sequence: TGTGCCAGCAGTGAGACACCCGGGGGCGAGCAGTACTTC. Using reference TRBV2 and TRBJ2-7 for the parts outside the CDR3, the full variable domain is EPEVTQTPSHQVTQMGQEVILRCVPISNHLYFYWYRQILGQKVEFLVSFYNNEISEKSEIFDDQFSVERPDGSNFTLKIRSTKLEDSAMYFCASSETPGGEQYFGPGTRLTVT.

This clone was seen more than once but under ten times. The chain combines TRBV2 with TRBJ2-3; a possible D gene is TRBD2 (5 bases). Germline assignment: CDR1 SNHLY and CDR2 FYNNEI. V lost 3 bases and J 4 bases, leaving 8 bases between the germline ends. CDR3 size: 13 residues. CDR3: CASSEEVADTQYF. In DNA, the CDR3 is TGTGCCAGCAGTGAGGAGGTTGCAGATACGCAGTATTTT.

The chain recombines TRBV5-4 with TRBJ2-7, with D perhaps TRBD2 (5 bases). There are 13 residues in the CDR3. V shed 4 bases and J shed 4 bases, with 12 bases lying between them. Germline CDR1 is SGHNT and CDR2 is YYREEE (reference sequence). Written as DNA, the CDR3 is TGTGCCAGCAGCATAGGGAGCAAATACGAGCAGTACTTC. It codes for CASSIGSKYEQYF. Complete variable domain (other parts from reference TRBV5-4 and TRBJ2-7): ETGVTQSPTHLIKTRGQQVTLRCSSQSGHNTVSWYQQALGQGPQFIFQYYREEENGRGNFPPRFSGLQFPNYSSELNVNALELDDSALYLCASSIGSKYEQYFGPGTRLTVT.

Only one count was recorded for this clone. The chain recombines TRBV28 with TRBJ2-1; 9 nucleotides align to TRBD1. Germline CDR1 and CDR2: MDHEN and SYDVKM. This CDR3 has 15 amino acids. The junction had 7 bases not matched to a gene; V was cut back by 7 bases and J by 3 bases. In DNA, the CDR3 is TGTGCCAGCATTGGACAGGGGACCAACTACAATGAGCAGTTCTTC. Protein: CASIGQGTNYNEQFF.

This clone showed up just once. The gene calls are TRBV3-1 (or the pseudogene TRBV3-2) and TRBJ2-3; no definite D call. The CDR3 extends over 13 amino acids. Germline V gene lookup returns CDR1 LGHDT and CDR2 YNNKEL (reference sequence). The V gene lost 4 bases and the J gene lost 8 bases, with 13 bases spanning the gap. CDR3 coding DNA: TGTGCCAGCAGCCCGAGCACTTTCGGTACGCAGTATTTT. Protein: CASSPSTFGTQYF.

The chain carries TRBV6-5 and TRBJ1-2, with a possible D match to TRBD1 (6 bases). Between the trimmed V and J ends, which lost 5 bases and 4 bases, there was a span of 11 bases. The V gene's germline CDR1 is MNHEY and CDR2 SVGAGI. The length of the CDR3 is 13 residues. DNA for the CDR3: TGTGCCAGCAGTAACGACAGGCTCTATGGCTACACCTTC. Its protein product is CASSNDRLYGYTF.

The chain uses TRBV19 and TRBJ1-2; D gene ambiguous. Germline values: CDR1 LNHDA, CDR2 SQIVND (reference sequence). CDR3 length equals 15 residues. Trimming took off 2 bases at V and 0 bases at J, with 10 bases between the two ends. CDR3: CASSINRIPNYGYTF. The CDR3 nucleotides are TGTGCCAGTAGTATAAACAGAATACCTAACTATGGCTACACCTTC.

The chain joins TRBV29-1 to TRBJ2-5; 9 nucleotides agree with TRBD2. The ends lost 3 bases at V and 5 bases at J; junction bases unmatched: 13. The CDR3 has 16 residues. Germline CDR1 is SQVTM and CDR2 is ANQGSEA. CDR3 residues: CSVDLASGKIGETQYF. CDR3 DNA: TGCAGCGTTGATTTGGCTAGCGGGAAGATAGGCGAGACCCAGTACTTC.